Below, 4 T cell receptor beta chains from the same sample are listed, as sequenced in a study of beta chain features in type 1 diabetes. The authors reverse transcribed all of the isolated RNA, so sequencing captured expressed TCRB transcripts. TCRdb's copy holds only in-frame clones and misses some; the assay was immunoSEQ multiplex PCR. The sample yields about 240,000 clones, around 26% seen once. The sequenced sample was central memory CD4+ T cells from blood. Receptor source: a man aged 25 to 40 in good health.

V usage is TRBV30 and J usage is TRBJ2-7; 13 nucleotides match TRBD2. CDR3 length equals 14 residues. Losses at the gene ends were 2 bases for V and 2 bases for J; bases not matched to a gene: 0. Germline-derived CDR1 and CDR2 are GTSNPN and SVGIG (reference sequence). This CDR3 is CAWSTSGGAYEQYF. Here the CDR3 DNA reads TGTGCCTGGAGTACTAGCGGGGGGGCCTACGAGCAGTACTTC.

This rearrangement joins TRBV27 to TRBJ2-1; unclear D gene. Germline values: CDR1 MNHEY, CDR2 SMNVEV (reference sequence). CDR3 length: 14 amino acids. Deletions cut 5 bases from V and 4 bases from J, with 12 bases between. For the CDR3, the DNA is TGTGCCAGCAGTGGATTATTTACTTACAATGAGCAGTTCTTC. Its protein product is CASSGLFTYNEQFF.

This clone was picked up a small number of times. The rearrangement links TRBV27 to TRBJ2-3; no definite D call. There are 14 residues in the CDR3. Trimming removed 6 bases from V and 6 bases from J, with 16 bases in between. Germline CDR1 reads MNHEY; CDR2 reads SMNVEV (reference sequence). CDR3 bases: TGTGCCAGCAGACGCGTTCCGGCGGCGGATACGCAGTATTTT. Encoded protein: CASRRVPAADTQYF.

CDR3 nucleotide sequence: TGTGCCAGCAGCCGAGGCCTATTGACTAGCGGGAGGGCAGAGACCCAGTACTTC. Amino acid sequence: CASSRGLLTSGRAETQYF. This chain uses TRBV9 with TRBJ2-5; 14 bases map to TRBD2. The CDR3 sequence is 18 residues long. V was clipped by 4 bases and J by 4 bases; unmatched bases: 12. Germline CDR1 SGDLS, CDR2 YYNGEE.